A single TCR beta chain is shown here with its context. The antigen is undetermined. The data derive from a study of shared clonotypes between healthy human individuals. In the study overall: The donor group consisted of two women and a few men, aged 18 to 49.

CDR3 length: 15 residues. In germline, CDR1 is SGDLS, CDR2 YYNGEE. Trimming cost V 1 base and J 2 bases, with 10 bases left between them. Broader study findings: In the sorted subsets, rarefaction showed sequencing was incomplete despite large depth. Clonotypes that were shared across a few donors made up around 5% of naive CD4 clonotypes. What naive subsets generally showed was a larger estimated richness than memory subsets showed.

Sequencing was performed with immunoSEQ multiplex PCR; in TCRdb, only in-frame clones are kept and a portion is missing. This sample carries some 2.1 million clones, roughly 95% of them seen once, and the ten largest clones take 0.1% to 0.15%. Sample: naive CD4+ T cells sorted from blood. Subset indicated: CD45RA+ positively selected. The sequence came from a man younger than 35 in good health. The V call is TRBV9, the J call TRBJ1-3; D unclear. The CDR3 region has the DNA TGTGCCAGCAGCGTATGGGGATCTACTGGAAACACCATATATTTT. Its translation: CASSVWGSTGNTIYF.